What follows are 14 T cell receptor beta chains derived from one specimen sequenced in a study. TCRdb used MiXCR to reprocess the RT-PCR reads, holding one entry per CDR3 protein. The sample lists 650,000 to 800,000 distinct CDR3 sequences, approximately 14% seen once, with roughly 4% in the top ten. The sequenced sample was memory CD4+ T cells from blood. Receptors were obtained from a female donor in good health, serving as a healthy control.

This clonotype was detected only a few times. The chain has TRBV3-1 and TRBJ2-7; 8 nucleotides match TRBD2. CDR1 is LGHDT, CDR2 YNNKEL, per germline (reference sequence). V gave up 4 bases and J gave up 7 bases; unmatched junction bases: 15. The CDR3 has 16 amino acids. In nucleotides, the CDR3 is TGTGCCAGCAGCCCGACTTCCCTAGCGGGTAGCAGGGAGCAGTACTTC. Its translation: CASSPTSLAGSREQYF.

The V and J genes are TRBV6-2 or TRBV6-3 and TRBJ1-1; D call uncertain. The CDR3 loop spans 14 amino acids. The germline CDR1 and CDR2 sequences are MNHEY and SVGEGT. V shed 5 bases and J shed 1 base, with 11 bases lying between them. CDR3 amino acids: CASSISTPNTEAFF. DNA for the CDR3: TGTGCCAGCAGTATAAGCACACCGAACACTGAAGCTTTCTTT.

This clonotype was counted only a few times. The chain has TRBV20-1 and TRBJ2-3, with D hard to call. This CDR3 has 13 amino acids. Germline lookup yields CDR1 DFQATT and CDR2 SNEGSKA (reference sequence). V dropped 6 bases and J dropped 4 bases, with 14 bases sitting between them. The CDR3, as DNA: TGCAGTGCCCCCTGGTCAGGCCCAGATACGCAGTATTTT. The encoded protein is CSAPWSGPDTQYF.

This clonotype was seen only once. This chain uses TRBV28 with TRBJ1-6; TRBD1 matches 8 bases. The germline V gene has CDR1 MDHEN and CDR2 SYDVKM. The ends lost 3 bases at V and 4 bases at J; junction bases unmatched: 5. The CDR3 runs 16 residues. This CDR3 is CASSFRTGPYNSPLHF. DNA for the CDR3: TGTGCCAGCAGTTTTAGGACAGGGCCGTATAATTCACCCCTCCACTTT.

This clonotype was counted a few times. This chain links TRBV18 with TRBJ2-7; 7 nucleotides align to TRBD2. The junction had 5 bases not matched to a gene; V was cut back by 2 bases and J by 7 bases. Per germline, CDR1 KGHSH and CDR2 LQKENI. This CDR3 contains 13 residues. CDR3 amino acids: CASSPNKAGEQYF. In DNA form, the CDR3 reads TGTGCCAGCTCACCAAATAAAGCGGGAGAGCAGTACTTC.

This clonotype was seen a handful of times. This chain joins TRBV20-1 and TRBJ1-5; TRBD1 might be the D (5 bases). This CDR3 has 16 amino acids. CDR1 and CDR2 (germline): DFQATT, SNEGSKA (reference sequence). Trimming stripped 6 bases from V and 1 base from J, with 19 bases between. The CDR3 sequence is CSASEWGGESNQPQHF. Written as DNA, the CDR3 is TGCAGTGCCTCGGAATGGGGGGGTGAGAGCAATCAGCCCCAGCATTTT.

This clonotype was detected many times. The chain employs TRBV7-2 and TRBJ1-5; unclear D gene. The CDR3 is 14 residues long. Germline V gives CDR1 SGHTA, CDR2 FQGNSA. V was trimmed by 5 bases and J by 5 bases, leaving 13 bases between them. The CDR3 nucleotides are TGTGCCAGCAGCCTGGCGGGTGCGTATCAGCCCCAGCATTTT. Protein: CASSLAGAYQPQHF.

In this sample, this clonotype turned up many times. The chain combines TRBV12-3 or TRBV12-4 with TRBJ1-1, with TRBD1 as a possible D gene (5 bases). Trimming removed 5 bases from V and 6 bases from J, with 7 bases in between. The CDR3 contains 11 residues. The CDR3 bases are TGTGCCAGCAGTCGGGGGGCTGAAGCTTTCTTT. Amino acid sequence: CASSRGAEAFF.

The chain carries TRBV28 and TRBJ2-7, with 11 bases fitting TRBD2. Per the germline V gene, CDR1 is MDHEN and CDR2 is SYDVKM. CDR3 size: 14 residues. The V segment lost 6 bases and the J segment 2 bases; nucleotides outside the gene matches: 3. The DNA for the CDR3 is TGTGCCAGCAGGGAACTAGCGGGGGCCTACGAGCAGTACTTC. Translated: CASRELAGAYEQYF.

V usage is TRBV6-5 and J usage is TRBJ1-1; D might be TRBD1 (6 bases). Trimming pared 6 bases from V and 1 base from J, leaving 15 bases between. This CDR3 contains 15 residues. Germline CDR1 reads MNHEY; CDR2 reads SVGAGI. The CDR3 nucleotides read TGTGCCAGCAGACCGAGGGGGTTTGGGAACACTGAAGCTTTCTTT. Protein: CASRPRGFGNTEAFF.

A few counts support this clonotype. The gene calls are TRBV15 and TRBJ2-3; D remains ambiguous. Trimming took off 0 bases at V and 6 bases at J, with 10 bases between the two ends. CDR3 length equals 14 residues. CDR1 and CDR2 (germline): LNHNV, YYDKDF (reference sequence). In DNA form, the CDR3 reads TGTGCCACCAGCAGAGAAGCAATTGAGGATACGCAGTATTTT. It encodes CATSREAIEDTQYF. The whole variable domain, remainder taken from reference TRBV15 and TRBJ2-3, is DAMVIQNPRYQVTQFGKPVTLSCSQTLNHNVMYWYQQKSSQAPKLLFHYYDKDFNNEADTPDNFQSRRPNTSFCFLDIRSPGLGDTAMYLCATSREAIEDTQYFGPGTRLTVL.

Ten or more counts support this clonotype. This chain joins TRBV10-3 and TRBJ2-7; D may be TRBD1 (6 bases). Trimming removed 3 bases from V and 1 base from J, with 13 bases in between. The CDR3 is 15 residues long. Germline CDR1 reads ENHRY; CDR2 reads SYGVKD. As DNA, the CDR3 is TGTGCCATCAGTGAACAGGGAACCCAGTCCTACGAGCAGTACTTC. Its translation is CAISEQGTQSYEQYF.

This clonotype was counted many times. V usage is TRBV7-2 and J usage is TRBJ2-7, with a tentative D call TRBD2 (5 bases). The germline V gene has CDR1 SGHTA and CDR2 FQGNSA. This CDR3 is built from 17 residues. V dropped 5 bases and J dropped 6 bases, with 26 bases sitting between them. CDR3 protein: CASSRSHSGLTRTEQYF. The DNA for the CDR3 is TGTGCCAGCAGCCGTTCCCACAGCGGCCTAACTCGAACCGAGCAGTACTTC.

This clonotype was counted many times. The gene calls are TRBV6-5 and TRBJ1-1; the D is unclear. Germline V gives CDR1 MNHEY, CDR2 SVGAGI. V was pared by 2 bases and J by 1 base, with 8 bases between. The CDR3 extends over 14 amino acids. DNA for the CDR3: TGTGCCAGCAGTTACCACCATGGGAACACTGAAGCTTTCTTT. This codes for CASSYHHGNTEAFF.